Listed below are T cell receptor beta chains from one sample, sequenced in a study of tumor-infiltrating lymphocytes in oesophageal squamous cell carcinoma. MiXCR, applied by TCRdb to the PCR reads, yields one record per CDR3 protein. The table includes 15,000 to 20,000 distinct CDR3 sequences, approximately 39% detected once. Sequenced material: normal esophageal tissue next to the tumor. The receptors derive from a female donor with esophageal squamous cell carcinoma. The CDR3 runs from the conserved cysteine through the conserved F or W. D genes are given only for firm matches. Size is stated for part of the rows, as once, few or many counts, or as a class when the clone is expanded.

J gene: TRBJ1-2
clone size: -
V gene: TRBV7-9
D gene: -
CDR3 DNA: TGTGCCAGCAGCTTAGGGGGTCTGGCGGGGGCGCGTGGCTACACCTTC
CDR3 protein: CASSLGGLAGARGYTF

J gene: TRBJ1-6
clone size: many
V gene: TRBV5-4
D gene: -
CDR3 DNA: TGTGCCAGCAGCCCCCGCAGGGGCCGGGATTCACCCCTCCACTTT
CDR3 protein: CASSPRRGRDSPLHF

J gene: TRBJ1-3
clone size: many
V gene: TRBV12-3/TRBV12-4
D gene: TRBD1
CDR3 DNA: TGTGCCAGCAGTGCACAGGGGGCTGCAGGAAACACCATATATTTT
CDR3 protein: CASSAQGAAGNTIYF

J gene: TRBJ2-7
clone size: many
V gene: TRBV6-1
D gene: -
CDR3 DNA: TGTGCCAGCAGTACCGGCGGGGACCACGAGCAGTACTTC
CDR3 protein: CASSTGGDHEQYF

J gene: TRBJ2-5
clone size: -
V gene: TRBV7-3
D gene: TRBD2
CDR3 DNA: TGTGCCAGCAGCTTAGGGACTAGCGGGGGAGGGGAGACCCAGTACTTC
CDR3 protein: CASSLGTSGGGETQYF

J gene: TRBJ2-3
clone size: -
V gene: TRBV6-5
D gene: -
CDR3 DNA: TGTGCCAGCACCAGGGGAAGAGACACAGATACGCAGTATTTT
CDR3 protein: CASTRGRDTDTQYF

J gene: TRBJ2-7
clone size: -
V gene: TRBV7-2
D gene: -
CDR3 DNA: TGTGCCAGCAGCCGCGGTGGCGGGGTGAGAGAGCAGTACTTC
CDR3 protein: CASSRGGGVREQYF

J gene: TRBJ1-1
clone size: -
V gene: TRBV7-4
D gene: -
CDR3 DNA: TGTGCCAGCAGCTTCGAAAGTTCGGGGGCTTTCTTT
CDR3 protein: CASSFESSGAFF

J gene: TRBJ2-3
clone size: few
V gene: TRBV24-1
D gene: -
CDR3 DNA: TGTGCCACCAGTGATAAGACAGATACGCAGTATTTT
CDR3 protein: CATSDKTDTQYF

J gene: TRBJ1-1
clone size: medium-sized
V gene: TRBV12-3/TRBV12-4
D gene: -
CDR3 DNA: TGTGCCAGCAGTTTAAAGGCCGGGAACACTGAAGCTTTCTTT
CDR3 protein: CASSLKAGNTEAFF

J gene: TRBJ2-7
clone size: -
V gene: TRBV7-6
D gene: TRBD2
CDR3 DNA: TGTGCCAGCAGCTTATTTGCTAGCGGGGGGGATTCTTACGAGCAGTACTTC
CDR3 protein: CASSLFASGGDSYEQYF

J gene: TRBJ2-1
clone size: large
V gene: TRBV27
D gene: TRBD2
CDR3 DNA: TGTGCCAGCAGCCGGACTAGCGGGATTGAGTCCTACAATGAGCAGTTCTTC
CDR3 protein: CASSRTSGIESYNEQFF

J gene: TRBJ2-6
clone size: -
V gene: TRBV5-4
D gene: -
CDR3 DNA: TGTGCCAGCAGCTTGCAGGGCTCTGGGGCCAACGTCCTGACTTTC
CDR3 protein: CASSLQGSGANVLTF

J gene: TRBJ2-1
clone size: -
V gene: TRBV7-9
D gene: -
CDR3 DNA: TGTGCCAGCAGCTTAGCGTGGGGTGAGCAGTTCTTC
CDR3 protein: CASSLAWGEQFF

J gene: TRBJ2-5
clone size: many
V gene: TRBV5-1
D gene: -
CDR3 DNA: TGCGCCAGCAGCAGAGGACAGAGTATTCAAGAGACCCAGTACTTC
CDR3 protein: CASSRGQSIQETQYF

J gene: TRBJ2-1
clone size: -
V gene: TRBV28
D gene: -
CDR3 DNA: TGTGCCAGCAGTCCCACACGAGCCTACAATGAGCAGTTCTTC
CDR3 protein: CASSPTRAYNEQFF

J gene: TRBJ2-2
clone size: many
V gene: TRBV19
D gene: TRBD1
CDR3 DNA: TGTGCCAGTAAAAGGGGGCGCACCGGGGAGCTGTTTTTT
CDR3 protein: CASKRGRTGELFF

J gene: TRBJ1-6
clone size: -
V gene: TRBV7-9
D gene: -
CDR3 DNA: TGTGCCAGCAGCTGGCAGGGTCCAGGAGATTCACCCCTCCACTTC
CDR3 protein: CASSWQGPGDSPLHF

J gene: TRBJ2-5
clone size: -
V gene: TRBV28
D gene: -
CDR3 DNA: TGTGCCAGCAGTTCTCGACTCCGGGATGTGCGAGAGACCCAGTACTTC
CDR3 protein: CASSSRLRDVRETQYF

J gene: TRBJ2-7
clone size: few
V gene: TRBV4-1
D gene: TRBD2
CDR3 DNA: TGCGCCAGCAGCCAAGATCCCAGCGGGGGCTACTACGAGCAGTACTTC
CDR3 protein: CASSQDPSGGYYEQYF

J gene: TRBJ1-6
clone size: many
V gene: TRBV27
D gene: -
CDR3 DNA: TGTGCCAGCCGTAGAGGGAGCTCCTATAATTCACCCCTCCACTTT
CDR3 protein: CASRRGSSYNSPLHF

J gene: TRBJ2-7
clone size: -
V gene: TRBV27
D gene: -
CDR3 DNA: TGTGCCAGCAGCCTGCCTGGGGCAGCCTACGAGCAGTACTTC
CDR3 protein: CASSLPGAAYEQYF

J gene: TRBJ1-2
clone size: -
V gene: TRBV2
D gene: -
CDR3 DNA: TGTGCCAGTTCGGCCTATATCTATGGCTACACCTTC
CDR3 protein: CASSAYIYGYTF

J gene: TRBJ2-7
clone size: -
V gene: TRBV6-1
D gene: -
CDR3 DNA: TGTGCCAGCAGTTTCTCCCTCTCCTACGAGCAGTACTTC
CDR3 protein: CASSFSLSYEQYF

J gene: TRBJ2-5
clone size: many
V gene: TRBV28
D gene: TRBD2
CDR3 DNA: TGTGCCAGCAAGGGGACTAGCGGGAGGGCCAGGGAGACCCAGTACTTC
CDR3 protein: CASKGTSGRARETQYF

J gene: TRBJ1-1
clone size: many
V gene: TRBV5-5
D gene: TRBD1
CDR3 DNA: TGTGCCAGCAGCTTGTGGACAGGGTCGGGAACTGAAGCTTTCTTT
CDR3 protein: CASSLWTGSGTEAFF

J gene: TRBJ2-1
clone size: -
V gene: TRBV12-3/TRBV12-4
D gene: -
CDR3 DNA: TGTGCCAGCAGTTTAGGGGGTCCTCATCAGTTCTTC
CDR3 protein: CASSLGGPHQFF

J gene: TRBJ2-1
clone size: -
V gene: TRBV3-1
D gene: -
CDR3 DNA: TGTGCCAGCAGCCTCGGGCTAGCACGCTCCTACAATGAGCAGTTCTTC
CDR3 protein: CASSLGLARSYNEQFF

J gene: TRBJ2-1
clone size: many
V gene: TRBV4-1
D gene: -
CDR3 DNA: TGCGCCAGCAGCCAAGATGGCCCAGGACAGACCTACTCCTACAATGAGCAGTTCTTC
CDR3 protein: CASSQDGPGQTYSYNEQFF

J gene: TRBJ2-5
clone size: few
V gene: TRBV7-6
D gene: -
CDR3 DNA: TGTGCTAGCAGCTTAGGGTCCGGACGGGAGACCCAGTACTTC
CDR3 protein: CASSLGSGRETQYF

J gene: TRBJ1-2
clone size: few
V gene: TRBV7-9
D gene: -
CDR3 DNA: TGTGCCAGCAGCTCAGGACAGTCTAACTATGGCTACACCTTC
CDR3 protein: CASSSGQSNYGYTF

J gene: TRBJ2-1
clone size: -
V gene: TRBV10-3
D gene: TRBD2
CDR3 DNA: TGTGCCATCAGTAGCGGGGACTTAGCGGGTGAGCAGTTCTTC
CDR3 protein: CAISSGDLAGEQFF

J gene: TRBJ2-3
clone size: medium-sized
V gene: TRBV7-8
D gene: -
CDR3 DNA: TGTGCCAGCAGCCCCCGACCGTCAGGGGATACGCAGTATTTT
CDR3 protein: CASSPRPSGDTQYF

J gene: TRBJ2-7
clone size: many
V gene: TRBV7-9
D gene: -
CDR3 DNA: TGTGCCAGCAGCCAAAATTCAGGGTCCTACGAGCAGTACTTC
CDR3 protein: CASSQNSGSYEQYF

J gene: TRBJ2-5
clone size: -
V gene: TRBV28
D gene: TRBD1
CDR3 DNA: TGTGCCAGCAGTTTCCGGGACAGAACTCAAGAGACCCAGTACTTC
CDR3 protein: CASSFRDRTQETQYF

J gene: TRBJ1-1
clone size: few
V gene: TRBV3-1
D gene: -
CDR3 DNA: TGTGCCAGCAGCCAGGGGGTCTCCACTGAAGCTTTCTTT
CDR3 protein: CASSQGVSTEAFF

J gene: TRBJ1-1
clone size: -
V gene: TRBV7-2
D gene: -
CDR3 DNA: TGTGCCAGCAGCTCGCAGGGGTCCACTGAAGCTTTCTTT
CDR3 protein: CASSSQGSTEAFF

J gene: TRBJ1-1
clone size: few
V gene: TRBV7-8
D gene: -
CDR3 DNA: TGTGCCAGCAGTACTTCAGGGGCCACTGAAGCTTTCTTT
CDR3 protein: CASSTSGATEAFF

J gene: TRBJ2-7
clone size: -
V gene: TRBV30
D gene: -
CDR3 DNA: TGTGCACAGAGTTCAGGGGATGGGTCCTACGAGCAGTACTTC
CDR3 protein: CAQSSGDGSYEQYF

J gene: TRBJ1-2
clone size: few
V gene: TRBV5-6
D gene: -
CDR3 DNA: TGTGCCAGCAGCATGGGTCCAAGGGACTACACCTTC
CDR3 protein: CASSMGPRDYTF

J gene: TRBJ2-1
clone size: many
V gene: TRBV5-1
D gene: -
CDR3 DNA: TGCGCCAGCAGCTTGAAGGGAACCTACAATGAGCAGTTCTTC
CDR3 protein: CASSLKGTYNEQFF

J gene: TRBJ2-1
clone size: -
V gene: TRBV7-3
D gene: -
CDR3 DNA: TGTGCCAGCAGCTGGGGGGGGCCCTCAAATGAGCAGTTCTTC
CDR3 protein: CASSWGGPSNEQFF

J gene: TRBJ2-6
clone size: few
V gene: TRBV4-2
D gene: -
CDR3 DNA: TGTGCCAGCAGCCAAACTAGTTCTGGGGCCAACGTCCTGACTTTC
CDR3 protein: CASSQTSSGANVLTF

J gene: TRBJ2-7
clone size: -
V gene: TRBV7-3
D gene: TRBD1
CDR3 DNA: TGTGCCAGCAGCTTAATGCAGGGGGCCGAGCAGTACTTT
CDR3 protein: CASSLMQGAEQYF

J gene: TRBJ2-7
clone size: once
V gene: TRBV12-3/TRBV12-4
D gene: TRBD2
CDR3 DNA: TGTGCCAGCAGTTTCACGGACCCGAGGGTAGCGGGAAGCTACGAGCAGTACTTC
CDR3 protein: CASSFTDPRVAGSYEQYF

J gene: TRBJ1-5
clone size: once
V gene: TRBV9
D gene: TRBD1
CDR3 DNA: TGTGCCAACAGCCAGGGACAGAATCAGCCCCAGCATTTT
CDR3 protein: CANSQGQNQPQHF

J gene: TRBJ2-7
clone size: -
V gene: TRBV7-3
D gene: TRBD1
CDR3 DNA: TGTGCCAGCAGCATCGGACAGGGAACCTACGAGCAGTACTTC
CDR3 protein: CASSIGQGTYEQYF